The clone carrying this T cell receptor beta chain is a singleton in its sample. Its specificity is unknown. One end of the junction varies from germline; a read error may be responsible. This sample stems from a study of identifying expanded T cells in peripheral blood. Study-level results: Variance in clone template counts between approximately two-week samples significantly increased with total template count across all healthy donors. Over approximately two and four weeks, about 15 and 19 clones changed, versus 1.2 between replicates.

The CDR3 contains 15 residues. CDR1 and CDR2 (germline): SGHNT, YYREEE (reference sequence). Healthy donors had no documented immune events, such as infections, while sampled. Libraries were prepared by immunoSEQ multiplex PCR; TCRdb keeps only in-frame clonotypes and omits some of them. The table lists about 91,000 clones, about nine tenths of them singletons. The sequencing input was blood. This clonotype originated in a person aged 18 to 75 in good health. The chain joins TRBV5-4 to TRBJ1-1, with 8 bases aligning to TRBD1. The CDR3 spells CASRPSGQVNTEAFF. The DNA for the CDR3 is TGTGCCAGCAGACCATCGGGACAGGTGAATACTGAAGCTTTCTTT.